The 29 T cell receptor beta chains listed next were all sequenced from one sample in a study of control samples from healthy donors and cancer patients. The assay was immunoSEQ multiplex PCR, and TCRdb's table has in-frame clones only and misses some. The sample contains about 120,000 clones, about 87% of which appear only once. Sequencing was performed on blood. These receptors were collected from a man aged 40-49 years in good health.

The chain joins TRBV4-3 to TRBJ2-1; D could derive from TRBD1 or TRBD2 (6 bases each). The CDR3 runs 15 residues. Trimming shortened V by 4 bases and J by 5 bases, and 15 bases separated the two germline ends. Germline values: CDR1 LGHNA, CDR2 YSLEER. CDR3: CASSRTLGGHNEQFF. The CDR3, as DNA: TGCGCCAGCAGCCGAACCCTTGGGGGGCACAATGAGCAGTTCTTC.

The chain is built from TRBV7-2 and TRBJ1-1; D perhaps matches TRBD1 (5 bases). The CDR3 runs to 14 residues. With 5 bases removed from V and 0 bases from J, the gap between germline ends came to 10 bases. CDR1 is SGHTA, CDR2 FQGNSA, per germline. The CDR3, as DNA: TGTGCCAGCAGCGCGCAGGGCTTGAACACTGAAGCTTTCTTT. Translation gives CASSAQGLNTEAFF.

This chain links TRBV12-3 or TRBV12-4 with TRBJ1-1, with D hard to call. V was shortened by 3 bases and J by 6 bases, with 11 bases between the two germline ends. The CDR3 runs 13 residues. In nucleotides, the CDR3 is TGTGCCAGCAGTTTTAACTTTGGGGCTGAAGCTTTCTTT. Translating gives CASSFNFGAEAFF.

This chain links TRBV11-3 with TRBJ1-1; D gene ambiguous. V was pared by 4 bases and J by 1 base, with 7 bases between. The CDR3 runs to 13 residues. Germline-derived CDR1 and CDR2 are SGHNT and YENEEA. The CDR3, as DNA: TGTGCCAGCAGCTCCTTCTCGAACACTGAAGCTTTCTTT. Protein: CASSSFSNTEAFF.

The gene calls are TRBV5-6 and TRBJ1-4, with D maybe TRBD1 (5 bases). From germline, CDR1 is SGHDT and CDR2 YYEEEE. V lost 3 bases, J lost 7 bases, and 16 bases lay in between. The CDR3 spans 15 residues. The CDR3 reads CASSSRVRLGEKLFF. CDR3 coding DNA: TGTGCCAGCAGCTCCAGGGTGAGGTTGGGTGAAAAACTGTTTTTT. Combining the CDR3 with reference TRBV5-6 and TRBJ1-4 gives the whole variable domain DAGVTQSPTHLIKTRGQQVTLRCSPKSGHDTVSWYQQALGQGPQFIFQYYEEEERQRGNFPDRFSGHQFPNYSSELNVNALLLGDSALYLCASSSRVRLGEKLFFGSGTQLSVL.

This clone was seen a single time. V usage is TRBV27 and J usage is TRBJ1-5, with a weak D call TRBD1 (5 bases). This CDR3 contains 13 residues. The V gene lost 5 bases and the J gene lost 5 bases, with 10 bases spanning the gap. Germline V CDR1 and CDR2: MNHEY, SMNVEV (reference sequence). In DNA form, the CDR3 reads TGTGCCAGCAGTCCAGGGATCTATCAGCCCCAGCATTTT. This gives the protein CASSPGIYQPQHF.

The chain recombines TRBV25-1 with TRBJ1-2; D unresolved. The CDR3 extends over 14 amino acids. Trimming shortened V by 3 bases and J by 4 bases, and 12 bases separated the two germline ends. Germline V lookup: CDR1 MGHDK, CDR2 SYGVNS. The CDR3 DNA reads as TGTGCCAGCAGTGATCGCGGACCGTCCTATGGCTACACCTTC. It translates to CASSDRGPSYGYTF.

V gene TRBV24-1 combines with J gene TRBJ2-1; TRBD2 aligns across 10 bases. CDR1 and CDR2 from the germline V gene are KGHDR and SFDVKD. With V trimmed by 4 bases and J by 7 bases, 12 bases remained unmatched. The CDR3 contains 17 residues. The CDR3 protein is CATSDSQRGGLVNEQFF. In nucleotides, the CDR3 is TGTGCCACCAGTGACTCCCAGCGGGGGGGCCTAGTTAATGAGCAGTTCTTC.

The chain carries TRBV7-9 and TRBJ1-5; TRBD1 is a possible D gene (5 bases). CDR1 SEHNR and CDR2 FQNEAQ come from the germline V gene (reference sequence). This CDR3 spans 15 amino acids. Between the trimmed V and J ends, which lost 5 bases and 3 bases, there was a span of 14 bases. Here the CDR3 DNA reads TGTGCCAGCAGCACCTCAGGACAACTCAATCAGCCCCAGCATTTT. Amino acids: CASSTSGQLNQPQHF.

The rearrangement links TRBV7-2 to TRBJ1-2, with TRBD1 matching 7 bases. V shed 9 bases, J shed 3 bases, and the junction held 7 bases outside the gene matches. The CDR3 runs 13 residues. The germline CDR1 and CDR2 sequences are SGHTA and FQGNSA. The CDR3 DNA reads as TGTGCCAGTGGGGAGGGGGCGTACTATGGCTACACCTTC. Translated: CASGEGAYYGYTF.

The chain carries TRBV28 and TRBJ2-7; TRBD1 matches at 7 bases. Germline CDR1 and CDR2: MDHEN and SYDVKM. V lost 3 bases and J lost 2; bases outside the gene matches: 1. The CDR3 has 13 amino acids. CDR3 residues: CASSLTGPYEQYF. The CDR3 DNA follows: TGTGCCAGCAGTTTGACAGGGCCCTACGAGCAGTACTTC.

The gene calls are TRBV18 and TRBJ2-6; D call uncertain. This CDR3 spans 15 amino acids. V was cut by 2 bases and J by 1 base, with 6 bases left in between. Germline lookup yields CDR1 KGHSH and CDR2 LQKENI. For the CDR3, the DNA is TGTGCCAGCTCACCAAATAAGTCTGGGGCCAACGTCCTGACTTTC. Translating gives CASSPNKSGANVLTF.

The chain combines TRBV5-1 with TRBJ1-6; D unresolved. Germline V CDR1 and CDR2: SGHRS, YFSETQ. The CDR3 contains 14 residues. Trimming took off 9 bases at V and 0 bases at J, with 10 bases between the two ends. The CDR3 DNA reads TGCGCCACCTCAGAGAGCTCCTATAATTCACCCCTCCACTTT. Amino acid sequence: CATSESSYNSPLHF.

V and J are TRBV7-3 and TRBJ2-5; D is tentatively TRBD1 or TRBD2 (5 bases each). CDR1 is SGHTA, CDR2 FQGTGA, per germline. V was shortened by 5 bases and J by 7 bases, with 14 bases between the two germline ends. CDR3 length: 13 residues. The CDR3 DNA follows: TGTGCCAGCAGCCCCGGGCCTGGGGGGACCCAGTACTTC. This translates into CASSPGPGGTQYF.

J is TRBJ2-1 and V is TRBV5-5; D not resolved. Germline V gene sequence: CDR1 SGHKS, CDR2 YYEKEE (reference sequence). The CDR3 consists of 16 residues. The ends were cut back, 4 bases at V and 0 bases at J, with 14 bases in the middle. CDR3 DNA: TGTGCCAGCAGCCCCAAGGCCGCGAACTCCTACAATGAGCAGTTCTTC. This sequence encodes CASSPKAANSYNEQFF.

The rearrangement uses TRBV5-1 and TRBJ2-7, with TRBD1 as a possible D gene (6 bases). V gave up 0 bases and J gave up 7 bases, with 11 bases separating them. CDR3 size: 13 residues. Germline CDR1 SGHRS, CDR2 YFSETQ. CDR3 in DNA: TGCGCCAGCAGCTTGGGGGGGCTAAAAGAGCAGTACTTC. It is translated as CASSLGGLKEQYF. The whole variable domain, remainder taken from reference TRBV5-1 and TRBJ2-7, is KAGVTQTPRYLIKTRGQQVTLSCSPISGHRSVSWYQQTPGQGLQFLFEYFSETQRNKGNFPGRFSGRQFSNSRSEMNVSTLELGDSALYLCASSLGGLKEQYFGPGTRLTVT.

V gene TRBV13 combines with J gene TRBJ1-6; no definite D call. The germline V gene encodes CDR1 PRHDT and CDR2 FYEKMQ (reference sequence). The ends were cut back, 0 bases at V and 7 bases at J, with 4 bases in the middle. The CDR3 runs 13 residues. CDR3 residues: CASSLGGNSPLHF. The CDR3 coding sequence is TGTGCCAGCAGCTTAGGAGGAAATTCACCCCTCCACTTT.

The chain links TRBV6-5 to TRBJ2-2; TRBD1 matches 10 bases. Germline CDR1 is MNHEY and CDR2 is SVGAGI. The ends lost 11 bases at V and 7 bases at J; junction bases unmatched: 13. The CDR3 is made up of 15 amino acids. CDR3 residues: CALPLGTGEHGELFF. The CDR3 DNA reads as TGTGCCCTCCCCCTTGGGACAGGGGAGCACGGGGAGCTGTTTTTT.

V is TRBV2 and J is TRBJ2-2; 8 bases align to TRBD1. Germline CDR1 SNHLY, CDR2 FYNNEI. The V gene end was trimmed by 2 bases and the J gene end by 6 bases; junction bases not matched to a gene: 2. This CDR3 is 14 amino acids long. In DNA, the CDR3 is TGTGCCAGCAGTGAAAACAGGGGGGCCGGGGAGCTGTTTTTT. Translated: CASSENRGAGELFF.

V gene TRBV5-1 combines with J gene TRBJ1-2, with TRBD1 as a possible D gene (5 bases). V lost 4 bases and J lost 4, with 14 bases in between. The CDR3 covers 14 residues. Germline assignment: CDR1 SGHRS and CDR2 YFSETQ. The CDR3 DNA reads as TGCGCCAGCAGCCCCCCGGGACCGAGCTATGGCTACACCTTC. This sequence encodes CASSPPGPSYGYTF.

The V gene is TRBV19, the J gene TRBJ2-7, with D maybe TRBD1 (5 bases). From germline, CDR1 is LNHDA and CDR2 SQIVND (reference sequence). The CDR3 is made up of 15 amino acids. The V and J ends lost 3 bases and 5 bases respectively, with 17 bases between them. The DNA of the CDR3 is TGTGCCAGTAGTATCCGGACACTAAGGGGTGACGAGCAGTACTTC. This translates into CASSIRTLRGDEQYF.

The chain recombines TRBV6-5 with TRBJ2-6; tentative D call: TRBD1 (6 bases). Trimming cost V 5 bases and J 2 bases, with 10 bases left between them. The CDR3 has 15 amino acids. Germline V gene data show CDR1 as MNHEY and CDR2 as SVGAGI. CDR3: CASSQTGTGANVLTF. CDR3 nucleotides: TGTGCCAGCAGTCAAACAGGGACTGGGGCCAACGTCCTGACTTTC.

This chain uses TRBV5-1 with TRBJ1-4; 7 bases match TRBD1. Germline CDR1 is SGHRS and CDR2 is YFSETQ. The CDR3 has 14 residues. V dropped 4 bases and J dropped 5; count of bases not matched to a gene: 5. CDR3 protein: CASSQGQLNEKLFF. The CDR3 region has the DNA TGCGCCAGCAGCCAGGGACAGCTAAATGAAAAACTGTTTTTT.

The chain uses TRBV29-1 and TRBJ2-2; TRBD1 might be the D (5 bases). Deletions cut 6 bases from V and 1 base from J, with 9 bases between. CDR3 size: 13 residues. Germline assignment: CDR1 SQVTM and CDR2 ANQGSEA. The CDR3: CSVDQGNTGELFF. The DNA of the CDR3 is TGCAGCGTCGACCAGGGGAACACCGGGGAGCTGTTTTTT.

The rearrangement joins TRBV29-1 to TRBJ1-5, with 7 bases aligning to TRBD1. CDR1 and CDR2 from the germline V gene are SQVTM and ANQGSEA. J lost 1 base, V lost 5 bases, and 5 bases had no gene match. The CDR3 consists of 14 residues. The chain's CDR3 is CSVYRDRSNQPQHF. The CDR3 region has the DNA TGCAGCGTTTACAGGGACAGAAGCAATCAGCCCCAGCATTTT.

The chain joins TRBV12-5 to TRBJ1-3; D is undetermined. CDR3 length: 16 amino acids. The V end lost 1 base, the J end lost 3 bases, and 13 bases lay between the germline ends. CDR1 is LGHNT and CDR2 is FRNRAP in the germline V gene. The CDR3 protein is CASGLEALGIGNTIYF. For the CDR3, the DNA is TGTGCTAGTGGTTTGGAGGCCCTCGGGATTGGAAACACCATATATTTT.

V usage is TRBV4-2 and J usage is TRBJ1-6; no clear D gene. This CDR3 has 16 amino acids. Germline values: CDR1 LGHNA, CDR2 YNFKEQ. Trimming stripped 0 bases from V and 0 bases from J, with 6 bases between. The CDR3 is CASSQDGISYNSPLHF. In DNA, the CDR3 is TGTGCCAGCAGCCAAGACGGGATCTCCTATAATTCACCCCTCCACTTT.

CDR3 sequence (DNA): TGCAGTGTGGGTAGCAATCAGCCCCAGCATTTT. It translates to CSVGSNQPQHF. The chain links TRBV20-1 to TRBJ1-5; no clear D gene. The CDR3 has 11 residues. CDR1 and CDR2 from the germline V gene are DFQATT and SNEGSKA (reference sequence). The germline V and J ends were trimmed by 7 bases and 0 bases, with 4 bases remaining between them.

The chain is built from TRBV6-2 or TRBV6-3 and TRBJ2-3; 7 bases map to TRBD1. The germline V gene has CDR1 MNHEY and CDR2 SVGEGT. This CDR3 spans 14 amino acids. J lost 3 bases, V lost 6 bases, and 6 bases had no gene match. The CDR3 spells CASSSRGRTDTQYF. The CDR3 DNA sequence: TGTGCCAGCAGCTCCAGGGGGAGAACAGATACGCAGTATTTT.